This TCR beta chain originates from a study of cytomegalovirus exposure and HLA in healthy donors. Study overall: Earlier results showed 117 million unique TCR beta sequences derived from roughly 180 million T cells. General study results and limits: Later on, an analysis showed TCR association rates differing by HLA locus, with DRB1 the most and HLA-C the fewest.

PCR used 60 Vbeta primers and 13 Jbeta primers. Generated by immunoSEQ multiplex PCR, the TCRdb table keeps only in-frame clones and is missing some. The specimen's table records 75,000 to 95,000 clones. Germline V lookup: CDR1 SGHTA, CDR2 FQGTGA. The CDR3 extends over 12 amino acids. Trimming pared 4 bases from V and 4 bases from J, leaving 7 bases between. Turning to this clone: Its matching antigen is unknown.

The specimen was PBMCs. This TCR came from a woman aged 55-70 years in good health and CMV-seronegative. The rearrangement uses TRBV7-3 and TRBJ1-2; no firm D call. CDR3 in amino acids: CASSSDTYGYTF. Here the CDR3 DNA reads TGTGCCAGCAGCTCCGACACCTATGGCTACACCTTC.